The clone carrying this T cell receptor beta chain was counted only a few times. The antigen remains undetermined. The CDR3 contains 12 residues. Germline V gene lookup returns CDR1 MNHEY and CDR2 SVGAGI. The ends lost 4 bases at V and 10 bases at J; junction bases unmatched: 3. Repertoires were generated with immunoSEQ multiplex PCR, while TCRdb's copy carries only in-frame clones and drops some. The sample carries 260,000 or so clones, around 89% recorded once. The data belong to a study of cytomegalovirus exposure and HLA in healthy donors. Study-wide results and limits: Cytomegalovirus-associated status was assigned to 150 to 200 TCR beta chains.

This TCR was recovered from a woman under 30 in good health and CMV-seronegative. Input material: PBMCs. V and J are TRBV6-5 and TRBJ1-1; 10 bases fit TRBD1. CDR3 in DNA: TGTGCCAGCAGTTTCGGACAGGGGGGAGCTTTCTTT. Translation: CASSFGQGGAFF.